The 11 T cell receptor beta chains below were found in one sample sequenced in a study of sequential checkpoint blockade in melanoma. Treatment described: randomized to nivolumab then ipilimumab (arm A) or the reverse (arm B). Using immunoSEQ multiplex PCR, the repertoire was profiled, and TCRdb retains in-frame clones only, with some absent. The sample gives more than 9,500 clones, more than 60% of which show up once; under 13% is in the top ten. The sample in question was CD8+ T cells sorted from blood (inferred from file names), obtained from a patient given nivolumab and ipilimumab in sequence. These receptors were taken from a human donor with melanoma.

The gene calls are TRBV2 and TRBJ1-1; the D gene is possibly TRBD1 (5 bases). CDR3 length: 15 amino acids. V shed 6 bases and J shed 0 bases, with 14 bases lying between them. The germline V gene has CDR1 SNHLY and CDR2 FYNNEI. The CDR3 coding sequence is TGTGCCAGCAGGGGGCGCGGTCTGGTGAACACTGAAGCTTTCTTT. Protein product: CASRGRGLVNTEAFF. Full variable domain (outside the CDR3, taken from reference TRBV2 and TRBJ1-1): EPEVTQTPSHQVTQMGQEVILRCVPISNHLYFYWYRQILGQKVEFLVSFYNNEISEKSEIFDDQFSVERPDGSNFTLKIRSTKLEDSAMYFCASRGRGLVNTEAFFGQGTRLTVV.

DNA of the CDR3: TGTGCCAGCAGCCCACCGACAGGGGCGAGGAATCAGCCCCAGCATTTT. It translates to CASSPPTGARNQPQHF. The rearrangement uses TRBV7-3 and TRBJ1-5, with 8 bases fitting TRBD1. V lost 5 bases to trimming and J lost 4 bases; unmatched junction nucleotides: 10. The CDR3 runs 16 residues. The germline V gene encodes CDR1 SGHTA and CDR2 FQGTGA. Full variable domain (outside the CDR3, taken from reference TRBV7-3 and TRBJ1-5): GAGVSQTPSNKVTEKGKYVELRCDPISGHTALYWYRQSLGQGPEFLIYFQGTGAADDSGLPNDRFFAVRPEGSVSTLKIQRTERGDSAVYLCASSPPTGARNQPQHFGDGTRLSIL.

V is TRBV4-2 and J is TRBJ2-1; a weak D match, TRBD2 (6 bases). The germline V gene encodes CDR1 LGHNA and CDR2 YNFKEQ. This CDR3 is built from 15 residues. V lost 0 bases to trimming and J lost 8 bases, with 14 bases between them. CDR3 coding DNA: TGTGCCAGCAGCCAAGATATCGGGGGTTGGGATGAGCAGTTCTTC. Protein product: CASSQDIGGWDEQFF.

This chain links TRBV7-9 with TRBJ2-1; 8 bases match TRBD2. Trimming at V came to 5 bases and at J to 0 bases, leaving 6 bases not matched to a gene. The CDR3 contains 16 residues. From germline, CDR1 is SEHNR and CDR2 FQNEAQ (reference sequence). The CDR3 DNA reads as TGTGCCAGCAGCCCGGCGGGAGGCAGCTCCTACAATGAGCAGTTCTTC. This encodes CASSPAGGSSYNEQFF.

The chain has TRBV2 and TRBJ2-7; 11 bases map to TRBD1. The CDR3 length is 14 residues. In germline, CDR1 is SNHLY, CDR2 FYNNEI. V lost 4 bases to trimming and J lost 7 bases; unmatched junction nucleotides: 6. The CDR3 protein is CASSVGQGAGEQYF. CDR3 sequence (DNA): TGTGCCAGCAGTGTCGGACAGGGGGCTGGGGAGCAGTACTTC. The whole variable domain, remainder taken from reference TRBV2 and TRBJ2-7, is EPEVTQTPSHQVTQMGQEVILRCVPISNHLYFYWYRQILGQKVEFLVSFYNNEISEKSEIFDDQFSVERPDGSNFTLKIRSTKLEDSAMYFCASSVGQGAGEQYFGPGTRLTVT.

This chain connects TRBV28 to TRBJ2-7; 7 bases map to TRBD1. The CDR3 has 14 amino acids. The germline V gene has CDR1 MDHEN and CDR2 SYDVKM. J gave up 2 bases and V 4 bases, and 5 bases lay outside the gene matches. CDR3 DNA: TGTGCCAGCAGTTATGACGGGACAGCCTACGAGCAGTACTTC. Protein sequence: CASSYDGTAYEQYF.

The chain couples TRBV6-1 to TRBJ1-2; tentatively, D is TRBD1 (5 bases). CDR3 size: 13 residues. CDR1 and CDR2 from the germline V gene are MNHNS and SASEGT. Between the trimmed V and J ends, which lost 5 bases and 4 bases, there was a span of 11 bases. The chain's CDR3 is CASSYGTIYGYTF. The CDR3 DNA is TGTGCCAGCAGTTATGGGACTATCTATGGCTACACCTTC.

The genes are TRBV30 and TRBJ1-3, with 7 positions matching TRBD1. The CDR3 has 16 amino acids. CDR1 and CDR2 (germline): GTSNPN, SVGIG (reference sequence). The trim removed 0 bases at V and 0 bases at J, leaving 5 bases unmatched. This chain's CDR3 is CAWSVQGGPSGNTIYF. The CDR3, as DNA: TGTGCCTGGAGTGTACAAGGGGGCCCCTCTGGAAACACCATATATTTT.

The CDR3 reads CASSPRVGGGEQYF. In DNA, the CDR3 is TGTGCCAGCAGTCCCCGGGTAGGCGGGGGGGAGCAGTACTTC. The chain recombines TRBV27 with TRBJ2-7, with 8 bases identical to TRBD2. In germline, CDR1 is MNHEY, CDR2 SMNVEV (reference sequence). V lost 5 bases to trimming and J lost 7 bases; unmatched junction nucleotides: 10. This CDR3 comprises 14 residues.

In its sample, this clone was seen a few times. V is TRBV7-2 and J is TRBJ1-3, with D unclear. The V end was cut by 5 bases, the J end by 0 bases, with 17 bases between. The germline V gene encodes CDR1 SGHTA and CDR2 FQGNSA. The CDR3 spans 17 residues. DNA for the CDR3: TGTGCCAGCAGCCACCTTCAAGGACTGTACTCTGGAAACACCATATATTTT. It codes for CASSHLQGLYSGNTIYF.

The J gene is TRBJ2-7, the V gene TRBV6-1; tentatively, D is TRBD1 (6 bases). The CDR3 covers 13 residues. Trimming took 5 bases from V and 3 from J, leaving 11 bases between them. CDR1 is MNHNS, CDR2 SASEGT, per germline. CDR3 DNA sequence: TGTGCCAGCAGTTGGACAGAAGACTACGAGCAGTACTTC. It encodes CASSWTEDYEQYF.